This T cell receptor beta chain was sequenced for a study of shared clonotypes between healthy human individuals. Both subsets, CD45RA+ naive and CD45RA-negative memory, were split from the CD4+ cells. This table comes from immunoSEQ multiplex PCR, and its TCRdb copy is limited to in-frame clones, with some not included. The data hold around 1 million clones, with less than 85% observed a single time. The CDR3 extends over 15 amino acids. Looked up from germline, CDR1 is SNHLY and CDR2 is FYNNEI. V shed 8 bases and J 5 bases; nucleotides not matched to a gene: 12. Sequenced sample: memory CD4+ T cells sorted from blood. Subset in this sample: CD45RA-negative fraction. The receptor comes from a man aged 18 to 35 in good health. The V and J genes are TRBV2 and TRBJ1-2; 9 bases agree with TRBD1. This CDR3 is CASETSGTGRYGYTF. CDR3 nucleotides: TGTGCCAGCGAGACCTCGGGGACAGGGAGGTATGGCTACACCTTC.